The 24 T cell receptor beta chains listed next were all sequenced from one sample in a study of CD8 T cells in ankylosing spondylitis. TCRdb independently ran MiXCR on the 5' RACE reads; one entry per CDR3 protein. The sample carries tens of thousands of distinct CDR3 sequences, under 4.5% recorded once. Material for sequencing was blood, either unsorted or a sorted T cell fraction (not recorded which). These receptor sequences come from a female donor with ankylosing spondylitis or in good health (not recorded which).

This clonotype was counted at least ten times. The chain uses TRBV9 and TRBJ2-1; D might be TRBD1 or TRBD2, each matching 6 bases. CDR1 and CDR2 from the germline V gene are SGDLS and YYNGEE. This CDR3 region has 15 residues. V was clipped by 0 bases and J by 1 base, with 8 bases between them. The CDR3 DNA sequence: TGTGCCAGCAGCGTAGGGAGGGGGTCCTACAATGAGCAGTTCTTC. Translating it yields CASSVGRGSYNEQFF.

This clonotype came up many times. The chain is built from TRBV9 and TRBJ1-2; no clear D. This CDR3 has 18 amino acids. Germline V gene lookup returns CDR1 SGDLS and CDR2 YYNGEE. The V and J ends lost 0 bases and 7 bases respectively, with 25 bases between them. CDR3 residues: CASSVVHLSADPASGYTF. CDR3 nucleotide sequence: TGTGCCAGCAGCGTAGTCCACCTGTCGGCGGACCCTGCAAGTGGCTACACCTTC.

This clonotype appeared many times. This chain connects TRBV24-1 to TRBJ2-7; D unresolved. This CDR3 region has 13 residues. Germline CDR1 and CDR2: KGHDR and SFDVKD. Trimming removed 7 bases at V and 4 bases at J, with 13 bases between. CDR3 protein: CATRSPFAYEQYF. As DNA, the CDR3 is TGTGCCACCAGGAGCCCCTTCGCATACGAGCAGTACTTC.

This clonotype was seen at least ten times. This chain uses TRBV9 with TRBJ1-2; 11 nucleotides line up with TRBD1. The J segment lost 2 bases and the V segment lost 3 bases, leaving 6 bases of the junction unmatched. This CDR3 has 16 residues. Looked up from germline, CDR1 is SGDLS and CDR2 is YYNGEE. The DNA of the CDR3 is TGTGCCAGCAGCGCCTGGGACAGGGGGATAAACTATGGCTACACCTTC. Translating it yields CASSAWDRGINYGYTF.

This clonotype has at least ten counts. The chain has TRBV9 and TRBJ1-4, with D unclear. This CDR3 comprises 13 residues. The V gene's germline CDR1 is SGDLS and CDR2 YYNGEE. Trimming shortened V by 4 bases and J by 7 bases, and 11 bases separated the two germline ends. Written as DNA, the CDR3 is TGTGCCAGCAGCAACGAGGCCGTTGAAAAACTGTTTTTT. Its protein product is CASSNEAVEKLFF.

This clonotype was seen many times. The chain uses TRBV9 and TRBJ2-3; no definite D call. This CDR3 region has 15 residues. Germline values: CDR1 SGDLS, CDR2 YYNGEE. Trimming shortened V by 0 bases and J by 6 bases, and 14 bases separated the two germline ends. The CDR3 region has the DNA TGTGCCAGCAGCGTAGAGAATAGCCTGGTGGATACGCAGTATTTT. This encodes CASSVENSLVDTQYF.

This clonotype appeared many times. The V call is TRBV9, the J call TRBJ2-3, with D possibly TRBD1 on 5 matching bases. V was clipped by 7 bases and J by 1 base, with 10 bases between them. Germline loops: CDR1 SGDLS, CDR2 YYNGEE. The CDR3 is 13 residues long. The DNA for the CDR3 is TGTGCCAGCGCGGACATACGCACAGATACGCAGTATTTT. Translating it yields CASADIRTDTQYF.

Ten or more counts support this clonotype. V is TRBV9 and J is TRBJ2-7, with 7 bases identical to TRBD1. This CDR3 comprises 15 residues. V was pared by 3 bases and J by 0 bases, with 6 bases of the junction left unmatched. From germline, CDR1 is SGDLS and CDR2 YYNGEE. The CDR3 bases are TGTGCCAGCAGCGCCGGGACAGCCTACTCCTACGAGCAGTACTTC. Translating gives CASSAGTAYSYEQYF.

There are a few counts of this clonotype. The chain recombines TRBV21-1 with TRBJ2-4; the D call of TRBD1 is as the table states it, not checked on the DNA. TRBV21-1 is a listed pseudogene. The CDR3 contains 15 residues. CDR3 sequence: CASSKEGQPGNIQYF. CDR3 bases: TGTGCCAGCAGCAAAGAAGGACAGCCGGGGAACATTCAGTACTTC.

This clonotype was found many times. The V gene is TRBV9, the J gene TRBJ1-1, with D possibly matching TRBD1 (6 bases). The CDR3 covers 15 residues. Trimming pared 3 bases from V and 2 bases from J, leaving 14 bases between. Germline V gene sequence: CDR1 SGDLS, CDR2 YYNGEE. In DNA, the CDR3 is TGTGCCAGCAGCGGGGGGTCGGGGGGCAACACTGAAGCTTTCTTT. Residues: CASSGGSGGNTEAFF.

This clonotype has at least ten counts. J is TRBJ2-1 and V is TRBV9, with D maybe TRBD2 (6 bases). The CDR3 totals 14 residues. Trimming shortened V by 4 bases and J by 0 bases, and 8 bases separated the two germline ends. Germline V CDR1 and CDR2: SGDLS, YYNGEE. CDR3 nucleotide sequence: TGTGCCAGCAGCCCGGGGGTCTCCTACAATGAGCAGTTCTTC. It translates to CASSPGVSYNEQFF.

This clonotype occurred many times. CDR3 protein: CASSARQSSQETQYF. The CDR3 nucleotides read TGTGCCAGCAGCGCCCGCCAGAGTAGCCAAGAGACCCAGTACTTC. The rearrangement joins TRBV9 to TRBJ2-5, with no clear D. Looked up from germline, CDR1 is SGDLS and CDR2 is YYNGEE. The CDR3 runs to 15 residues. The V end was cut by 3 bases, the J end by 1 base, with 13 bases between.

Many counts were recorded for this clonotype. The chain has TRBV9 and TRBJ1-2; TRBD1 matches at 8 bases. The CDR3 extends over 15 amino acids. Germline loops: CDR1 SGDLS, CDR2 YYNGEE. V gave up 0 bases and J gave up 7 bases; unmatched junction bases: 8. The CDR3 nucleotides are TGTGCCAGCAGCGTAGAAGGCAGGGGGCCGGGTGGCTACACCTTC. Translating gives CASSVEGRGPGGYTF.

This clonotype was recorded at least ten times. In nucleotides, the CDR3 is TGTGCCAGCAGCGGACTCGGGGGGCGTTACAATGAGCAGTTCTTC. Protein: CASSGLGGRYNEQFF. This chain links TRBV9 with TRBJ2-1; possible D gene TRBD2, 7 bases. The CDR3 consists of 15 residues. Germline V gives CDR1 SGDLS, CDR2 YYNGEE. V dropped 3 bases and J dropped 4 bases, with 14 bases sitting between them.

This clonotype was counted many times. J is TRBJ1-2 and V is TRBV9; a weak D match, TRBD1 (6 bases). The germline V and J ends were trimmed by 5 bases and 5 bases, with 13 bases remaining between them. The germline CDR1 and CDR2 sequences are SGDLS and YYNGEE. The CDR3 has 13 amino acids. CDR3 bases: TGTGCCAGCAGAGACAGGAGGGGGTATGGCTACACCTTC. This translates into CASRDRRGYGYTF. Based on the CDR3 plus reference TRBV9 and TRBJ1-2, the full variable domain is DSGVTQTPKHLITATGQRVTLRCSPRSGDLSVYWYQQSLDQGLQFLIQYYNGEERAKGNILERFSAQQFPDLHSELNLSSLELGDSALYFCASRDRRGYGYTFGSGTRLTVV.

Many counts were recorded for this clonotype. The DNA for the CDR3 is TGTGCCAGCAATAGCGGGGTAGGAAATGAGCAGTTCTTC. Protein: CASNSGVGNEQFF. The genes are TRBV9 and TRBJ2-1, with 8 bases fitting TRBD2. The germline CDR1 and CDR2 sequences are SGDLS and YYNGEE. The CDR3 length is 13 residues. V trimming: 6 bases; J trimming: 7 bases; junction bases outside the gene matches: 6.

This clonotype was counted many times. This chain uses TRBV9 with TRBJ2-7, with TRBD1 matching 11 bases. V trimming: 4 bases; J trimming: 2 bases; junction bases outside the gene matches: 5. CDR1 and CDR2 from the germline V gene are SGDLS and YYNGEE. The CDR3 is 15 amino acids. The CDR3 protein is CASSTGTGGPYEQYF. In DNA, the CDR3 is TGTGCCAGCAGCACCGGGACAGGGGGACCCTACGAGCAGTACTTC.

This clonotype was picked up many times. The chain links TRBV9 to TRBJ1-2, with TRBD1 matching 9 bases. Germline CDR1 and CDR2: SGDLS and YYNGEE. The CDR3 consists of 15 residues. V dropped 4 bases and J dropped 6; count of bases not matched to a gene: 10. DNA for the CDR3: TGTGCCAGCAGCACACTGGACAGGGGTGATCATGGCTACACCTTC. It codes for CASSTLDRGDHGYTF. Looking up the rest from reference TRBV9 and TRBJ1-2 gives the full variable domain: DSGVTQTPKHLITATGQRVTLRCSPRSGDLSVYWYQQSLDQGLQFLIQYYNGEERAKGNILERFSAQQFPDLHSELNLSSLELGDSALYFCASSTLDRGDHGYTFGSGTRLTVV.

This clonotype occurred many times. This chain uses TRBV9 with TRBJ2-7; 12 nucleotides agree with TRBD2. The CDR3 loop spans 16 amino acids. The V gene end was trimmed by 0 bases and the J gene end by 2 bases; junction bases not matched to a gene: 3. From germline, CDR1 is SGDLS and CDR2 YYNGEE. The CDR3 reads CASSVGLAGGPYEQYF. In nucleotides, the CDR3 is TGTGCCAGCAGCGTAGGTCTAGCGGGGGGGCCCTACGAGCAGTACTTC.

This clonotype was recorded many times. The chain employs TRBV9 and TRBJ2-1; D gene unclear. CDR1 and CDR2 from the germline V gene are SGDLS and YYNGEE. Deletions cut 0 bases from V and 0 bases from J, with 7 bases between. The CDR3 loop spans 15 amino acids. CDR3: CASSVGGRSYNEQFF. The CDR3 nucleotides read TGTGCCAGCAGCGTAGGCGGTCGCTCCTACAATGAGCAGTTCTTC.

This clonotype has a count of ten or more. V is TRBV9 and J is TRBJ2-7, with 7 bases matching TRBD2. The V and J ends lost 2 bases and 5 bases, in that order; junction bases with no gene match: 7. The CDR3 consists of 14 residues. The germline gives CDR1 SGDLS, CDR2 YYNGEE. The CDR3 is CASSVGLGVDEQYF. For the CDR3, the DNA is TGTGCCAGCAGCGTCGGACTAGGAGTCGACGAGCAGTACTTC.

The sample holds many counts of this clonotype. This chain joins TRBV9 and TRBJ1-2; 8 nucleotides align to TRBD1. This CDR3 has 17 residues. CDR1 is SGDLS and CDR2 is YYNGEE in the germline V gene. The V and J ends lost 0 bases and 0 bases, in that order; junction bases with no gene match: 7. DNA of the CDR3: TGTGCCAGCAGCGTAGGGGCCGGGACAGGCTCTAACTATGGCTACACCTTC. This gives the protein CASSVGAGTGSNYGYTF. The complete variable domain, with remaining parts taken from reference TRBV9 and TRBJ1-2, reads DSGVTQTPKHLITATGQRVTLRCSPRSGDLSVYWYQQSLDQGLQFLIQYYNGEERAKGNILERFSAQQFPDLHSELNLSSLELGDSALYFCASSVGAGTGSNYGYTFGSGTRLTVV.

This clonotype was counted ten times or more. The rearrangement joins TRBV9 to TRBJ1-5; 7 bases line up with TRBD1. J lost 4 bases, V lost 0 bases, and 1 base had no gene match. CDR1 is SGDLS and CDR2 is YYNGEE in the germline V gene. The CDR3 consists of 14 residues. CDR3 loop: CASSVGDRNQPQHF. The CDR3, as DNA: TGTGCCAGCAGCGTAGGGGACAGAAATCAGCCCCAGCATTTT.

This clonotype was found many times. The CDR3 sequence is CASSVRTGGNEQFF. The CDR3 bases are TGTGCCAGCAGCGTAAGGACAGGGGGAAATGAGCAGTTCTTC. The rearrangement links TRBV9 to TRBJ2-1, with 10 bases matching TRBD1. Germline lookup yields CDR1 SGDLS and CDR2 YYNGEE. V shed 1 base, J shed 7 bases, and the junction held 2 bases outside the gene matches. The CDR3 has 14 amino acids.